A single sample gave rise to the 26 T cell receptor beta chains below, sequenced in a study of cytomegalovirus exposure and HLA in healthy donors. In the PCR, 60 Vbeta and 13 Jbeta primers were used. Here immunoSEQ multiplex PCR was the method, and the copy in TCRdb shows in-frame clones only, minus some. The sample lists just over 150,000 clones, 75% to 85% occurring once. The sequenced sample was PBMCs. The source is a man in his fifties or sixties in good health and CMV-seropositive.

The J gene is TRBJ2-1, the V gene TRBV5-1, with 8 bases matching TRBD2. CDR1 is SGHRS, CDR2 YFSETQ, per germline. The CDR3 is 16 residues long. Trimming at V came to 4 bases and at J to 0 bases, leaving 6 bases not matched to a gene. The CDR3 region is CASSPGLAGSYNEQFF. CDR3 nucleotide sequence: TGCGCCAGCAGCCCCGGACTAGCAGGCTCCTACAATGAGCAGTTCTTC.

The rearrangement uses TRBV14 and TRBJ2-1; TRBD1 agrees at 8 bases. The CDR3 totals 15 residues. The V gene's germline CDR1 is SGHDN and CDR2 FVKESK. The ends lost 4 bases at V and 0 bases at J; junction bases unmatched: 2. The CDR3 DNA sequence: TGTGCCAGCAGCCTTGGACAGGGCTCCTACAATGAGCAGTTCTTC. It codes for CASSLGQGSYNEQFF.

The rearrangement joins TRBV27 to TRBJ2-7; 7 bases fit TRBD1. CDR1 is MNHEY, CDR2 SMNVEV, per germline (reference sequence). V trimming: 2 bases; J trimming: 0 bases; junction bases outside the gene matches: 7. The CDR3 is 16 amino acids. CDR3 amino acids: CASSLGVWDSSYEQYF. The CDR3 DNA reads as TGTGCCAGCAGTTTAGGTGTGTGGGACAGCTCCTACGAGCAGTACTTC.

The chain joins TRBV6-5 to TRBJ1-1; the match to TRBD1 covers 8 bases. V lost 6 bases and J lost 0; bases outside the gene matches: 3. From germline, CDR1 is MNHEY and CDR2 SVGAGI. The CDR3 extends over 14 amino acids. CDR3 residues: CASSPTGVNTEAFF. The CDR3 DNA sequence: TGTGCCAGCAGCCCGACAGGGGTGAACACTGAAGCTTTCTTT.

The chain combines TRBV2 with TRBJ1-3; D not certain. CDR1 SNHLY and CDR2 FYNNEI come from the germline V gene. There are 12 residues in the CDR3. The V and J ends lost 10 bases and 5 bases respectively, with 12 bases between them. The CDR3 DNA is TGTGCCATCTCGGTCCTACGAAACACCATATATTTT. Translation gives CAISVLRNTIYF. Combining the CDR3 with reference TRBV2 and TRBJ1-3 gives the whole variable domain EPEVTQTPSHQVTQMGQEVILRCVPISNHLYFYWYRQILGQKVEFLVSFYNNEISEKSEIFDDQFSVERPDGSNFTLKIRSTKLEDSAMYFCAISVLRNTIYFGEGSWLTVV.

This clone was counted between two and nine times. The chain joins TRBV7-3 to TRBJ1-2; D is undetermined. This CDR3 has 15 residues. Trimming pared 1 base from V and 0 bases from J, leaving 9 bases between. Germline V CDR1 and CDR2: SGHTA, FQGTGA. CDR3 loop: CASSLIDTANYGYTF. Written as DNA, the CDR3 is TGTGCCAGCAGCTTAATAGACACGGCTAACTATGGCTACACCTTC. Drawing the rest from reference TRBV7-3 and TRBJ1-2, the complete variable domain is GAGVSQTPSNKVTEKGKYVELRCDPISGHTALYWYRQSLGQGPEFLIYFQGTGAADDSGLPNDRFFAVRPEGSVSTLKIQRTERGDSAVYLCASSLIDTANYGYTFGSGTRLTVV.

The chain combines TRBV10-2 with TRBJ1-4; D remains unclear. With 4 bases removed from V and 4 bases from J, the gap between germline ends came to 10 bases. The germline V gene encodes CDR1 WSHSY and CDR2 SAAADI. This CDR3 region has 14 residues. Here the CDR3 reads CASSAGGLNEKLFF. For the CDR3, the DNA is TGCGCCAGCAGTGCTGGCGGCCTTAATGAAAAACTGTTTTTT.

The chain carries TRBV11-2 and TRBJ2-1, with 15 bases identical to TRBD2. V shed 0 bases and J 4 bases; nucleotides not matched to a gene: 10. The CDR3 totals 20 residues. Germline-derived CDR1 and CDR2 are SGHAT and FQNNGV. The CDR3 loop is CASSLERMGTSGRRYNEQFF. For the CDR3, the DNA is TGTGCCAGCAGCTTAGAGAGGATGGGGACTAGCGGGAGGAGGTACAATGAGCAGTTCTTC.

CDR3 amino acids: CSVEMGAGGYEQYF. CDR3 coding DNA: TGCAGCGTTGAAATGGGGGCAGGGGGCTACGAGCAGTACTTC. The rearrangement joins TRBV29-1 to TRBJ2-7; TRBD1 matches at 7 bases. Trimming removed 2 bases from V and 3 bases from J; junction bases left unmatched: 7. Per the germline V gene, CDR1 is SQVTM and CDR2 is ANQGSEA. CDR3 length: 14 amino acids.

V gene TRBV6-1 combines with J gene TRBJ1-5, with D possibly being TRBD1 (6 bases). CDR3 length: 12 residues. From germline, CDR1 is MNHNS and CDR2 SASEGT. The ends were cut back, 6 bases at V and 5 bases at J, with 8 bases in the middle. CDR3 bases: TGTGCCAGCAGCCACAGGGATCAGCCCCAGCATTTT. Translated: CASSHRDQPQHF.

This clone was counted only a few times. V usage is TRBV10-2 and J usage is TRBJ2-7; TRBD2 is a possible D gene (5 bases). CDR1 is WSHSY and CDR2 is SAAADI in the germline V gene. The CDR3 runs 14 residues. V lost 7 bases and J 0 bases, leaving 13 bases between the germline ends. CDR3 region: CASMDFPDSYEQYV. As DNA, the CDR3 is TGCGCCAGCATGGACTTCCCCGACTCCTACGAGCAGTACGTC.

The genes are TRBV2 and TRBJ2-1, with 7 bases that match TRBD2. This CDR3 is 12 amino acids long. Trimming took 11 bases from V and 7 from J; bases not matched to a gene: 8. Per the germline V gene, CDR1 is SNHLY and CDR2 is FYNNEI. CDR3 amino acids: CAAGRERNEQFF. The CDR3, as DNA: TGTGCCGCTGGGCGGGAGAGGAATGAGCAGTTCTTC. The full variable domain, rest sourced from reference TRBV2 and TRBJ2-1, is EPEVTQTPSHQVTQMGQEVILRCVPISNHLYFYWYRQILGQKVEFLVSFYNNEISEKSEIFDDQFSVERPDGSNFTLKIRSTKLEDSAMYFCAAGRERNEQFFGPGTRLTVL.

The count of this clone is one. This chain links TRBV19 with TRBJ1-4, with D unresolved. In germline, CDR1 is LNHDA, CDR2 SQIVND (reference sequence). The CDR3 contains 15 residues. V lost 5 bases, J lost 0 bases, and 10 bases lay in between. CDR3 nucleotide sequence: TGTGCCAGTAGTTCCCCCCGGGCAACTAATGAAAAACTGTTTTTT. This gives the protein CASSSPRATNEKLFF.

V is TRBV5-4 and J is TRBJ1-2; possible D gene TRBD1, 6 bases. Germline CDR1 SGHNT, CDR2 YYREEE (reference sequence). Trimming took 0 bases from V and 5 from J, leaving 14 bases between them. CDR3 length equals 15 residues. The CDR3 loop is CASSLAGQIGYGYTF. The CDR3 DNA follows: TGTGCCAGCAGCTTGGCGGGACAAATTGGGTATGGCTACACCTTC.

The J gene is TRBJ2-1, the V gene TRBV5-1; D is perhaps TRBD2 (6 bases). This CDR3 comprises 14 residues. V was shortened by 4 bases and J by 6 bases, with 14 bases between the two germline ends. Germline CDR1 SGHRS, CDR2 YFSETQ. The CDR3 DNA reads TGCGCCAGCAGCCCGAACACCGGGAGCAATGAGCAGTTCTTC. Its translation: CASSPNTGSNEQFF.

CDR3 DNA sequence: TGTGCCAGCAGTGACGGGACAGGGAGCTACGAGCAGTACTTC. This gives the protein CASSDGTGSYEQYF. V is TRBV2 and J is TRBJ2-7; 9 nucleotides match TRBD1. V dropped 3 bases and J dropped 3; count of bases not matched to a gene: 3. Germline CDR1 reads SNHLY; CDR2 reads FYNNEI. This CDR3 has 14 residues.

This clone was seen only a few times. Here the CDR3 DNA reads TGTGCCAGTAGTCCCAGGTTGAACACTGAAGCTTTCTTT. This encodes CASSPRLNTEAFF. The rearrangement uses TRBV19 and TRBJ1-1; D unclear. The V end lost 5 bases, the J end lost 0 bases, and 7 bases lay between the germline ends. The CDR3 runs 13 residues. Germline CDR1 and CDR2: LNHDA and SQIVND (reference sequence). Based on the CDR3 plus reference TRBV19 and TRBJ1-1, the full variable domain is DGGITQSPKYLFRKEGQNVTLSCEQNLNHDAMYWYRQDPGQGLRLIYYSQIVNDFQKGDIAEGYSVSREKKESFPLTVTSAQKNPTAFYLCASSPRLNTEAFFGQGTRLTVV.

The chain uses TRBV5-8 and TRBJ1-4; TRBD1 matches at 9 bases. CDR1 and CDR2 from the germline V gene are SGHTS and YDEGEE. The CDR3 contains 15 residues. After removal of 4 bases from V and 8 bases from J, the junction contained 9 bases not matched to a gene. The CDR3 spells CASSVQGAVGEKLFF. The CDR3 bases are TGTGCCAGCAGCGTACAGGGGGCTGTGGGGGAAAAACTGTTTTTT.

The CDR3 protein is CASSRSSGGVTDTQYF. DNA for the CDR3: TGTGCCAGCAGCAGGTCTAGCGGGGGCGTCACAGATACGCAGTATTTT. V and J are TRBV11-3 and TRBJ2-3; 10 positions match TRBD2. The CDR3 is 16 residues long. Per the germline V gene, CDR1 is SGHNT and CDR2 is YENEEA. V lost 5 bases and J lost 2; bases outside the gene matches: 7.

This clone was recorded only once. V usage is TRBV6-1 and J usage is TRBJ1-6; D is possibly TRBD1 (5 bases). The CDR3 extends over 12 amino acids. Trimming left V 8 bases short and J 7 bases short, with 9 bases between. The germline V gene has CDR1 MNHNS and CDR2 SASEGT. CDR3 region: CASGTGNSPLHF. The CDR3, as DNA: TGTGCCAGCGGAACAGGAAATTCACCCCTCCACTTT.

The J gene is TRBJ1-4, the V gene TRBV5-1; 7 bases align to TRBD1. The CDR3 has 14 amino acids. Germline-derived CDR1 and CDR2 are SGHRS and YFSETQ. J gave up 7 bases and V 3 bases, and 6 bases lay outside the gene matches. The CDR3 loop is CASSSPGGGEKLFF. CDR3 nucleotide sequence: TGCGCCAGCAGCTCGCCAGGGGGTGGTGAAAAACTGTTTTTT.

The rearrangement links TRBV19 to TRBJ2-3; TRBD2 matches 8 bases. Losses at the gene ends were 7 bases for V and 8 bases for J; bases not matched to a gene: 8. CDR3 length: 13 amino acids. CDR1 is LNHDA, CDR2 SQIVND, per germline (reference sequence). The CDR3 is CASKLAVGGTQYF. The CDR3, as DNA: TGTGCCAGTAAACTAGCGGTGGGGGGTACGCAGTATTTT.

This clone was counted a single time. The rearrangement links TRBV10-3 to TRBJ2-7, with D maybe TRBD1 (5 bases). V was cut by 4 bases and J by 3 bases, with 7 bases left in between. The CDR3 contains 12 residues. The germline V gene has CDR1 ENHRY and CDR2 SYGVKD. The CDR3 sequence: CAISVDSYEQYF. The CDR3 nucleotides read TGTGCCATCAGTGTAGACAGCTACGAGCAGTACTTC.

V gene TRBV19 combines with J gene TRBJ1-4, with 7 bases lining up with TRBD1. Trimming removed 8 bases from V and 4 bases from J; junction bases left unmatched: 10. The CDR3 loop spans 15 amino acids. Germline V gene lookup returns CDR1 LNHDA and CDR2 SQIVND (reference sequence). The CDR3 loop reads CASRRQGTDNEKLFF. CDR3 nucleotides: TGTGCCAGTCGACGACAGGGCACCGATAATGAAAAACTGTTTTTT.

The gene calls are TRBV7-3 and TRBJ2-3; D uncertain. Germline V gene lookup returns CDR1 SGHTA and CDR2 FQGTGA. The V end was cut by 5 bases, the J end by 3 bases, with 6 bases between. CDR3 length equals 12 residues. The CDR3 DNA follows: TGTGCCAGCAGCCCCCAGACAGATACGCAGTATTTT. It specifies CASSPQTDTQYF.

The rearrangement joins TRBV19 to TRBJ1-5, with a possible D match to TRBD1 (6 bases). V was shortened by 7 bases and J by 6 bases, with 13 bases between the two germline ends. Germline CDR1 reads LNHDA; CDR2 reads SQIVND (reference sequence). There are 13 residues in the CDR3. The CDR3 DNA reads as TGTGCCAGTAACACAGGGTTGAGTCAGCCCCAGCATTTT. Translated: CASNTGLSQPQHF.